This T cell receptor beta chain is drawn from a study of CD8 T cells in ankylosing spondylitis. Germline V gene sequence: CDR1 KGHSH, CDR2 LQKENI. Germline trimming cut 5 bases from V and 5 bases from J; bases unmatched to any gene: 6. The CDR3 extends over 13 amino acids. Overall study results and limits: In synovial fluid and blood from reactive arthritis, some motif variants were previously reported. The clones that were linked to disease were reported to be significantly enriched in matched synovial fluid samples from ankylosing spondylitis patients. One TCR beta motif, made up of fewer than 10 highly homologous variants, appeared characteristic of ankylosing spondylitis blood.

Making use of molecular barcodes, quantitative 5'-RACE generated TCR beta libraries. TCRdb re-derived calls from the 5' RACE reads in MiXCR, one entry per CDR3 protein. The sample consists of some 300,000 distinct CDR3 sequences, around 20% of them appearing once. Comments on this clonotype: No antigen is known for it.

Sequenced input: blood, either unsorted or a sorted T cell fraction (not recorded which). The rearrangement uses TRBV18 and TRBJ2-7, with 7 bases identical to TRBD1. The TCR sequence derives from a female donor with ankylosing spondylitis or in good health (not recorded which). Written as DNA, the CDR3 is TGTGCCAGCTCAATCGACAGGGATAACGAGCAGTACTTC. Translating it yields CASSIDRDNEQYF.